This T cell receptor (beta chain) was documented in a study of T cell responses to AZD1222 COVID-19 vaccine (dated by TCRdb to the early 2020s). With respect to the entire study: A total of 230 to 250 trial participants underwent TCR sequencing, of whom under 220 had received two doses of AZD1222 and some 25 had received two doses of the MenACWY control vaccine. Trial participants were enrolled into age subgroups of 18-55, 56-69 and 70-plus years, which contained about 160, 30 and 59 TCR-sequenced participants, respectively. Results the study describes overall, beyond this receptor: The whole spike protein was spanned by vaccine-associated CD4 TCRs, and dominant responses were seen in regions 160-218 and 743-854. Epitopes outside the regions mutated in the B.1.351 and B.1.1.7 variants were reportedly recognized by nearly half of the unique spike-specific TCRs. Because no day 14 peak-response samples were available, repertoires were characterized only after the peak T cell response. After two AZD1222 doses, both the breadth and the depth of spike-specific TCRs were significantly higher than at day 0 and than in MenACWY recipients. The 56-69-year group was small, and its depth increase did not reach significance, likely because of low power. Conclusions about previously exposed vaccinees were limited because only six or seven AZD1222 recipients were SARS-CoV-2 seropositive at baseline. Participants were mostly white British, with more females than males. The authors suggested clonal diversity may have been underestimated.

Worth noting for this clone: Its antigen has not been determined. Per-nucleotide qualities are absent, and no much larger clonotype sits a single base away.

Read against the paper, the sample's time point label means: about 28 days (+/-7) after the second vaccine dose. AZD1222 recipients whose second dose came at about 4 weeks and those whose second dose came at about 12 weeks were combined into one group, since spike-specific TCR depth and breadth did not differ between the two schedules. Vaccinee samples came from UK trials COV001 and COV002, including a single-blind randomized controlled phase 2/3 trial of AZD1222 (ChAdOx1 nCoV-19) in healthy adults. For TCRbeta chain sequencing, PBMC samples from trial participants were taken at day 0 and at day 28 after the second dose. The CDR3 regions of human TCRbeta chains were subjected to immunosequencing. Per the authors' processing: TCRs in the repertoires were compared against a reference library of SARS-CoV-2-specific TCRs that had been generated with the MIRA antigen-specificity platform. Breadth meant the fraction of unique TCRs that were SARS-CoV-2-associated, whereas depth meant the fraction of total T cells that were SARS-CoV-2-associated. Using the MIRA data, each spike-specific TCR was mapped to the spike region that the TCR reacts to and placed in a CD4 or CD8 class. Log10-transformed breadth and depth values were compared by one-way ANOVA with Sidak's multiple comparisons tests. TCRdb retrieved this table from immuneACCESS and kept in-frame rearrangements only. Not all clones are present; in checked studies, unresolved V genes account for under half, and no reason is known for the remainder. That table furnishes V, J and clone size, whereas the DNA furnished D and trimming. For this sample there are around 120,000 clones; just over 90% appear just once. 5% of the sample is held by the ten biggest clonotypes.

The clonotype comes from an adult who received the AZD1222 COVID-19 vaccine. Sequencing used peripheral blood, obtained 28 days after the second AZD1222 dose.

The CDR3 here reads CASSLVNRGDTEAFF. The bases read TGTGCCAGCAGCTTGGTTAATAGGGGGGACACTGAAGCTTTCTTT. Recombination linked TRBV5-6 to TRBJ1-1, with a weak D call of TRBD1 (6 bases match). The germline V gene specifies SGHDT as CDR1 and YYEEEE as CDR2. The CDR3 covers 15 residues, taking in both the cysteine and the phenylalanine. The retained sequence is limited to the CDR3, 45 bases, with the frame set at the first base. A distance of 12 bases separates the germline ends of V and J, which lose 0 bases and 3 bases respectively.